The 26 T cell receptor beta chains given below trace back to one sample, sequenced in a study of blood T cell repertoires in COVID-19. Profiling relied on immunoSEQ multiplex PCR, and the TCRdb table lists in-frame clones only, not all of them. Seen here are about 77,000 clones, around 69% observed once, and the top ten hold 15% to 20%. The sample taken for sequencing was peripheral blood. The receptors stem from a man aged 70 or older with active or convalescent COVID-19.

This clone was found a few times. The chain has TRBV6-5 and TRBJ1-2, with D possibly TRBD1 on 5 matching bases. This CDR3 spans 15 amino acids. Germline CDR1 and CDR2: MNHEY and SVGAGI. Trimming took 5 bases from V and 3 from J, leaving 16 bases between them. As DNA, the CDR3 is TGTGCCAGCAGTCAGAGGGCCCGGGGGTACTATGGCTACACCTTC. It encodes CASSQRARGYYGYTF.

This sequence joins TRBV19 and TRBJ1-4, with 8 bases that match TRBD1. CDR1 LNHDA and CDR2 SQIVND come from the germline V gene (reference sequence). With 5 bases clipped from V and 10 bases from J, the junction kept 9 bases outside the gene matches. The CDR3 is 14 amino acids. This CDR3 reads CASSSGQGVGKLFF. Written as DNA, the CDR3 is TGTGCCAGTAGTTCTGGACAGGGAGTTGGAAAACTGTTTTTT.

This chain links TRBV29-1 with TRBJ1-5; the D is unclear. Trimming stripped 4 bases from V and 2 bases from J, with 12 bases between. The CDR3 runs to 14 residues. Germline assignment: CDR1 SQVTM and CDR2 ANQGSEA. The CDR3 protein is CSVVQSGGNQPQHF. The CDR3 DNA reads TGCAGCGTTGTACAATCCGGGGGCAATCAGCCCCAGCATTTT.

This clone has only a few counts. The chain joins TRBV28 to TRBJ1-2; a weak D match, TRBD1 (5 bases). Germline CDR1 MDHEN, CDR2 SYDVKM. V lost 7 bases to trimming and J lost 2 bases, with 14 bases between them. The CDR3 has 14 residues. CDR3 DNA: TGTGCCAGCACCCCCCCGGGGGGAAACTATGGCTACACCTTC. This translates into CASTPPGGNYGYTF.

The rearrangement uses TRBV5-5 and TRBJ2-5; 10 bases fit TRBD1. The CDR3 totals 16 residues. V trimming: 0 bases; J trimming: 5 bases; junction bases outside the gene matches: 7. CDR1 and CDR2 from the germline V gene are SGHKS and YYEKEE (reference sequence). The CDR3 DNA is TGTGCCAGCAGCTTGGGTGGGACAGGGGTCCTGGAGACCCAGTACTTC. The encoded protein is CASSLGGTGVLETQYF.

As to this clone: Other DNA variants within this sample encode the same CDR3. The V call is TRBV5-1, the J call TRBJ2-5; D unclear. V gave up 4 bases and J gave up 2 bases, with 3 bases separating them. Per germline, CDR1 SGHRS and CDR2 YFSETQ. The CDR3 spans 11 residues. CDR3: CASSQQETQYF. The DNA for the CDR3 is TGCGCCAGCAGCCAACAAGAGACCCAGTACTTC.

This rearrangement joins TRBV5-4 to TRBJ2-7; 12 bases agree with TRBD1. J lost 5 bases, V lost 2 bases, and 5 bases had no gene match. This CDR3 comprises 15 residues. Per germline, CDR1 SGHNT and CDR2 YYREEE (reference sequence). CDR3 nucleotides: TGTGCCAGCAGCTTTGGGGGACAGGGGGCCGACGAGCAGTACTTC. It encodes CASSFGGQGADEQYF.

The rearrangement joins TRBV9 to TRBJ2-3; 10 bases are a match to TRBD1. Germline CDR1 reads SGDLS; CDR2 reads YYNGEE. The V and J ends lost 4 bases and 4 bases, in that order; junction bases with no gene match: 3. CDR3 length: 14 amino acids. The DNA for the CDR3 is TGTGCCAGCAGCCCCGGACAGGGGGCAGATACGCAGTATTTT. It yields the protein CASSPGQGADTQYF.

This chain connects TRBV29-1 to TRBJ1-3, with D hard to call. Germline CDR1 reads SQVTM; CDR2 reads ANQGSEA. This CDR3 comprises 14 residues. Trimming took 4 bases from V and 3 from J, leaving 13 bases between them. The CDR3: CSVVRLEDGNTIYF. In DNA, the CDR3 is TGCAGCGTTGTTCGCCTGGAGGATGGAAACACCATATATTTT.

The V and J genes are TRBV21-1 and TRBJ1-5. TRBV21-1 is reported as a pseudogene. There are 16 residues in the CDR3. Here the CDR3 reads CASKGAGTSELGPQHF. CDR3 coding DNA: TGTGCCAGCAAAGGCGCCGGGACTTCCGAGTTGGGTCCCCAGCATTTT.

The V call is TRBV28, the J call TRBJ1-5, with no clear D. Trimming left V 6 bases short and J 6 bases short, with 6 bases between. This CDR3 spans 11 amino acids. The V gene's germline CDR1 is MDHEN and CDR2 SYDVKM. CDR3 residues: CASRLAQPQHF. In DNA form, the CDR3 reads TGTGCCAGCAGACTCGCTCAGCCCCAGCATTTT.

This clone was counted ten times or more. The chain carries TRBV5-4 and TRBJ2-7, with D maybe TRBD2 (6 bases). CDR3 size: 15 residues. Between the trimmed V and J ends, which lost 5 bases and 5 bases, there was a span of 20 bases. Looked up from germline, CDR1 is SGHNT and CDR2 is YYREEE (reference sequence). CDR3 sequence reads: CASRSPGLPVHEQYF. CDR3 bases: TGTGCCAGCAGATCCCCGGGACTTCCCGTCCACGAGCAGTACTTC.

The gene calls are TRBV19 and TRBJ1-5, with 7 positions matching TRBD1. J lost 5 bases, V lost 3 bases, and 4 bases had no gene match. Germline V gene data show CDR1 as LNHDA and CDR2 as SQIVND (reference sequence). The CDR3 consists of 14 residues. CDR3 amino acids: CASSIRDRDQPQHF. For the CDR3, the DNA is TGTGCCAGTAGTATCCGGGACAGAGATCAGCCCCAGCATTTT.

The chain is built from TRBV15 and TRBJ1-4, with a tentative D call TRBD1 (5 bases). This CDR3 spans 15 amino acids. V was clipped by 0 bases and J by 3 bases, with 8 bases between them. CDR1 is LNHNV and CDR2 is YYDKDF in the germline V gene (reference sequence). CDR3 sequence: CATSRDRGSNEKLFF. The CDR3 DNA follows: TGTGCCACCAGCAGAGATAGGGGATCTAATGAAAAACTGTTTTTT.

The rearrangement uses TRBV18 and TRBJ2-7; D call uncertain. Trimming left V 2 bases short and J 5 bases short, with 10 bases between. CDR3 length equals 13 residues. Germline V lookup: CDR1 KGHSH, CDR2 LQKENI. The CDR3 region is CASSPNRNDEQYF. CDR3 bases: TGTGCCAGCTCACCAAATCGTAATGACGAGCAGTACTTC.

This clone was found a few times. This chain connects TRBV5-1 to TRBJ1-6; no firm D call. CDR3 size: 15 residues. The germline V and J ends were trimmed by 4 bases and 7 bases, with 15 bases remaining between them. Looked up from germline, CDR1 is SGHRS and CDR2 is YFSETQ. In DNA, the CDR3 is TGCGCCAGCAGCCTACTCGGAGGCGAAAATTCACCCCTCCACTTT. Amino acids: CASSLLGGENSPLHF.

The chain links TRBV28 to TRBJ2-7; 8 nucleotides line up with TRBD1. Germline CDR1 MDHEN, CDR2 SYDVKM. J lost 5 bases, V lost 1 base, and 7 bases had no gene match. CDR3 length: 15 residues. CDR3 sequence (DNA): TGTGCCAGCAGTTTATCGGCGTCAGGGGGCCACGAGCAGTACTTC. Its translation is CASSLSASGGHEQYF.

The chain uses TRBV9 and TRBJ1-5; D possibly corresponds to TRBD1 (5 bases). V was cut by 0 bases and J by 4 bases, with 8 bases left in between. This CDR3 spans 14 amino acids. CDR1 is SGDLS and CDR2 is YYNGEE in the germline V gene. The CDR3 here is CASSVGQGNQPQHF. The CDR3 DNA reads as TGTGCCAGCAGCGTAGGCCAGGGAAATCAGCCCCAGCATTTT.

This clone was detected only a few times. The chain has TRBV5-6 and TRBJ2-5, with TRBD1 as a possible D gene (6 bases). This CDR3 contains 14 residues. V was trimmed by 5 bases and J by 5 bases, leaving 16 bases between them. Germline lookup yields CDR1 SGHDT and CDR2 YYEEEE. The DNA for the CDR3 is TGTGCCAGCAGTCTACAACAGGGTTGGGAGACCCAGTACTTC. Translating gives CASSLQQGWETQYF.

This clone was detected only once. This chain joins TRBV5-4 and TRBJ1-4; TRBD1 might be the D (5 bases). V lost 5 bases, J lost 8 bases, and 19 bases lay in between. The CDR3 length is 15 residues. Germline values: CDR1 SGHNT, CDR2 YYREEE (reference sequence). The CDR3 spells CASSIGRGQGEKLFF. The CDR3 region has the DNA TGTGCCAGCAGTATAGGAAGGGGCCAGGGCGAAAAACTGTTTTTT.

This chain uses TRBV2 with TRBJ2-3, with D perhaps matching TRBD1 (6 bases). The V end was cut by 3 bases, the J end by 2 bases, with 12 bases between. The germline CDR1 and CDR2 sequences are SNHLY and FYNNEI. This CDR3 has 15 amino acids. CDR3 DNA: TGTGCCAGCAGTGAGGCCGTGGGGGCCACAGATACGCAGTATTTT. It translates to CASSEAVGATDTQYF.

The V and J genes are TRBV5-5 and TRBJ1-2; 7 bases match TRBD1. V trimming: 2 bases; J trimming: 3 bases; junction bases outside the gene matches: 4. Looked up from germline, CDR1 is SGHKS and CDR2 is YYEKEE (reference sequence). This CDR3 comprises 14 residues. The CDR3 nucleotides are TGTGCCAGCAGCTTTAGTCAGGGGGACTATGGCTACACCTTC. Amino acid sequence: CASSFSQGDYGYTF. Combining the CDR3 with reference TRBV5-5 and TRBJ1-2 gives the whole variable domain DAGVTQSPTHLIKTRGQQVTLRCSPISGHKSVSWYQQVLGQGPQFIFQYYEKEERGRGNFPDRFSARQFPNYSSELNVNALLLGDSALYLCASSFSQGDYGYTFGSGTRLTVV.

This sequence joins TRBV19 and TRBJ1-6; possibly TRBD1 for D (5 bases). Per the germline V gene, CDR1 is LNHDA and CDR2 is SQIVND (reference sequence). The CDR3 runs 14 residues. Trimming cost V 6 bases and J 9 bases, with 15 bases left between them. CDR3 nucleotides: TGTGCCAGTAGCGGGCTGGGCCAGGGTTCACCCCTCCACTTT. Amino acids: CASSGLGQGSPLHF. Together with reference TRBV19 and TRBJ1-6, the CDR3 gives the full variable domain: DGGITQSPKYLFRKEGQNVTLSCEQNLNHDAMYWYRQDPGQGLRLIYYSQIVNDFQKGDIAEGYSVSREKKESFPLTVTSAQKNPTAFYLCASSGLGQGSPLHFGNGTRLTVT.

V gene TRBV4-1 combines with J gene TRBJ2-7; 10 positions agree with TRBD1. CDR1 is MGHRA and CDR2 is YSYEKL in the germline V gene. The CDR3 covers 14 residues. J gave up 4 bases and V 6 bases, and 6 bases lay outside the gene matches. The CDR3 DNA is TGCGCCAGCAGTACCGGGACAGGGGTGTACGAGCAGTACTTC. Translation gives CASSTGTGVYEQYF.

The chain recombines TRBV28 with TRBJ1-2; D remains unclear. CDR1 is MDHEN and CDR2 is SYDVKM in the germline V gene. CDR3 length: 11 amino acids. V shed 4 bases and J shed 8 bases, with 8 bases lying between them. The chain's CDR3 is CASSSFVGYTF. The DNA of the CDR3 is TGTGCCAGCAGTTCTTTCGTCGGCTACACCTTC.

The V call is TRBV28, the J call TRBJ1-2; D remains ambiguous. Trimming took 5 bases from V and 7 from J, leaving 8 bases between them. Germline loops: CDR1 MDHEN, CDR2 SYDVKM. The CDR3 has 11 amino acids. CDR3 nucleotide sequence: TGTGCCAGCAGTCCGTGGGCTGGCTACACCTTC. This sequence encodes CASSPWAGYTF.